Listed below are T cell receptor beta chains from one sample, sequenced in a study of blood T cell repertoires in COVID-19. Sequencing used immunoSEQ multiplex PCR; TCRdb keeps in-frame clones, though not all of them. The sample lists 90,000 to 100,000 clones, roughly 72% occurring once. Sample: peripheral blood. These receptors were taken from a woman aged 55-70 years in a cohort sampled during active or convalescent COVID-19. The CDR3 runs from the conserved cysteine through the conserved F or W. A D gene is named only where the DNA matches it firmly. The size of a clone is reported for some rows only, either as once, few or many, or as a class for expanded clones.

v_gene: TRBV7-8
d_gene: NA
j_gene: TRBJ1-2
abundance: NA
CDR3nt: TGTGCCAGCAGCTTAGTTGAGGACTTTCTTGGCTACACCTTC
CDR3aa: CASSLVEDFLGYTF

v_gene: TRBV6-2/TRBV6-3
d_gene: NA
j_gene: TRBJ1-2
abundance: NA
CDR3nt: TGTGCCAGCAGTTCTCTTGGGACACACTATGGCTACACCTTC
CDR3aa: CASSSLGTHYGYTF

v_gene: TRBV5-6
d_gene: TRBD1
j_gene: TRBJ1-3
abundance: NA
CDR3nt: TGTGCCAGCAGCTACACCGGGACAGGTGGAAACACCATATATTTT
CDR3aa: CASSYTGTGGNTIYF

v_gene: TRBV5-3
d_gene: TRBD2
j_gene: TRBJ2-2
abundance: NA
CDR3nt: TGTGCCAGAAGGTCCGGGACTAGCGGGGTAACCGGGGAGCTGTTTTTT
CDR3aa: CARRSGTSGVTGELFF

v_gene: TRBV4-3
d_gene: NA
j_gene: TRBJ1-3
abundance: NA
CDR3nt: TGCGCCAGCAGGGAACTAATCACCTCTGGAAACACCATATATTTT
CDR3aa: CASRELITSGNTIYF

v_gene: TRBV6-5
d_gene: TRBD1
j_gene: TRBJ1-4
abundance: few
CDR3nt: TGTGCCAGCAGGGACCCGACCAGGGGGGAAAAACTGTTTTTT
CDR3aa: CASRDPTRGEKLFF

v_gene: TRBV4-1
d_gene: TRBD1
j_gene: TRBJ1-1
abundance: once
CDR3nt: TGCGCCAGCAGCCAAGATTACCAGGGGGGAGCTTTCTTT
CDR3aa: CASSQDYQGGAFF

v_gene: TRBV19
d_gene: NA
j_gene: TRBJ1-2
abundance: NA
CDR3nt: TGTGCCAGTACCATGGGAATCCGGGGTAACTATGGCTACACCTTC
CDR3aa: CASTMGIRGNYGYTF

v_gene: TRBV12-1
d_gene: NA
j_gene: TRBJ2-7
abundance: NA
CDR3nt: TGTGCCAGCAGCCTCGGGACAGACACCTACGAGCAGTACTTC
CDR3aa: CASSLGTDTYEQYF

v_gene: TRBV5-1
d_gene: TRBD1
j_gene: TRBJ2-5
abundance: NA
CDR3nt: TGCGCCAGCAGCTTGGTATTGGGACAGGGGGAGACCCAGTACTTC
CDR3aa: CASSLVLGQGETQYF

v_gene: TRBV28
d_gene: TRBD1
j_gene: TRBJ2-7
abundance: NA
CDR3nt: TGTGCCAGCAGTTTATTTAAGTACGGCGTGCAGGGGGTTTACGAGCAGTACTTC
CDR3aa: CASSLFKYGVQGVYEQYF

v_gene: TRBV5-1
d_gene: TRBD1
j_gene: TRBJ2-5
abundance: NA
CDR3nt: TGCGCCAGCAGGGGGGCCGGGACAGGCCAAGAGACCCAGTACTTC
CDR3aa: CASRGAGTGQETQYF

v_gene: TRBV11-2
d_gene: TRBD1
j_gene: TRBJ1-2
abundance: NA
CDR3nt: TGTGCCAGCAGCTTAACCGGGACAGGGACCCCTAACTATGGCTACACCTTC
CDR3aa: CASSLTGTGTPNYGYTF

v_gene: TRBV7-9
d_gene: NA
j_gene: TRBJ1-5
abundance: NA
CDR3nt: TGTGCCAGCACAGGCAGGGACAATCAGCCCCAGCATTTT
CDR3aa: CASTGRDNQPQHF

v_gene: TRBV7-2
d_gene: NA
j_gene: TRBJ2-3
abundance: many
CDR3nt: TGTGCCAGCAGCTGGGGGCTACAAGGTTCAAAGAGAGATACGCAGTATTTT
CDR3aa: CASSWGLQGSKRDTQYF

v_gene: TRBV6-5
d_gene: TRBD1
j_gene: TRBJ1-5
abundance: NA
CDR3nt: TGTGCCAGCAGTAGGGACAGGGGGAGCAATCAGCCCCAGCATTTT
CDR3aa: CASSRDRGSNQPQHF

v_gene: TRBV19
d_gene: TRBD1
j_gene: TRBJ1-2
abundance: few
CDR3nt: TGTGCCAGTAGTCAAGGGACAGGAGCCAATTATGGCTACACCTTC
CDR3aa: CASSQGTGANYGYTF

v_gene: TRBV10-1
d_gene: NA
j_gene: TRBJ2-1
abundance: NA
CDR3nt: TGCGCCAGCAGTGAGTCGTTTAGGGGTCGTGAGCAGTTCTTC
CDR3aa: CASSESFRGREQFF

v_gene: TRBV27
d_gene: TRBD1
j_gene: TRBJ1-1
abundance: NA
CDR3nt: TGTGCCAGCAGTCTCCTCCGGGACAGACAGAACACTGAAGCTTTCTTT
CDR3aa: CASSLLRDRQNTEAFF

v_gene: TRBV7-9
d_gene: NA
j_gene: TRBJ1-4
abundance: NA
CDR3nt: TGTGCCAGCAGCTTAGTGCAAGGGGGTGAAGAAAAACTGTTTTTT
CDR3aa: CASSLVQGGEEKLFF

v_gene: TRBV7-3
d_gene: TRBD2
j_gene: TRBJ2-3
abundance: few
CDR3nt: TGTGCCAGCAGCTTAACGGGACTAGCGGGGGGTGCAGATACGCAGTATTTT
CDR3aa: CASSLTGLAGGADTQYF

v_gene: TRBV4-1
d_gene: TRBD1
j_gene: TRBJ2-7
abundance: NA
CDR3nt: TGCGCCAGCAGCCGAACCCCGGGACAGAAATACGAGCAGTACTTC
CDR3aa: CASSRTPGQKYEQYF

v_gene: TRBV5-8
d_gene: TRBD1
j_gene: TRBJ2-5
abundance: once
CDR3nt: TGTGCCAGCAGCCCTAGGTGGGGACAGGCTAACCAAGAGACCCAGTACTTC
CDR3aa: CASSPRWGQANQETQYF

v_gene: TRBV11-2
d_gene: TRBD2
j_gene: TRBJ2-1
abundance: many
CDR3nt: TGTGCCAGCAGCCCCGCGCTGGCGGGGGGGCAGGTTGAGCAGTTCTTC
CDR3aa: CASSPALAGGQVEQFF

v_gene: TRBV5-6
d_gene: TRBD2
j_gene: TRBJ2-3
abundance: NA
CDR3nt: TGTGCCAGCAGCCCTGGCTGGACTAGCGGGCCTAAGAGGGCAGATACGCAGTATTTT
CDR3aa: CASSPGWTSGPKRADTQYF

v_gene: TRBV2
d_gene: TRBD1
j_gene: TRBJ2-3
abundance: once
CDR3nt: TGTGCCAGCAGTGAGCAGGGGGCATTAGGAGATACGCAGTATTTT
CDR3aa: CASSEQGALGDTQYF

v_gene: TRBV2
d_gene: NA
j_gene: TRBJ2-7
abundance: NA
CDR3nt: TGTGCCAGCAGCGGACAAGTCCTCCGGAAGTACTTC
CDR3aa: CASSGQVLRKYF

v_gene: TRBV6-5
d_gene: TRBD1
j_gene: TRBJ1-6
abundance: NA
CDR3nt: TGTGCCAGCAGTTTCAGGGGGGATAATTCACCCCTCCACTTT
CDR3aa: CASSFRGDNSPLHF

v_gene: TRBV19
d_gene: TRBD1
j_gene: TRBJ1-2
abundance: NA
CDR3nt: TGTGCCAGTAGTAAGACAGGGGGCGTCAATGGCTACACCTTC
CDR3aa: CASSKTGGVNGYTF

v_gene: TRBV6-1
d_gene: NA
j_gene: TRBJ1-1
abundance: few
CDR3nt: TGTGCCAGCAGTGATCAGTTCACTGAAGCTTTCTTT
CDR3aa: CASSDQFTEAFF

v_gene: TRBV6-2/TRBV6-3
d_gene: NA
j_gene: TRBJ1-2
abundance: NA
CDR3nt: TGTGCCAGCAGTTTCCGTTATGGCTACACCTTC
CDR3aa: CASSFRYGYTF

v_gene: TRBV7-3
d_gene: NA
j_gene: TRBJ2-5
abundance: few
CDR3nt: TGTGCCAGCAGCTTACAGGCAGGTGTCCAAGAGACCCAGTACTTC
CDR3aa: CASSLQAGVQETQYF

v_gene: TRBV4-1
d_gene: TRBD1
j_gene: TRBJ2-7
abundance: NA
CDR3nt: TGCGCCAGCAGCCAAACCGGGACAGGGGCTTTCGAGCAGTACTTC
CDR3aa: CASSQTGTGAFEQYF

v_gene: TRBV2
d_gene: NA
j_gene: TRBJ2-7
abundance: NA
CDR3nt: TGTGCCAGTGGGACTTCCTACGAGCAGTACTTC
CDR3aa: CASGTSYEQYF

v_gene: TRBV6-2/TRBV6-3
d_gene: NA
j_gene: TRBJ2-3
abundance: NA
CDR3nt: TGTGCCAGCAGTTACCCTAACCCGACAGGCACAGATACGCAGTATTTT
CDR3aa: CASSYPNPTGTDTQYF

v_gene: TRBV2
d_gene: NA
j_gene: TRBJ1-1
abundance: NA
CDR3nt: TGTGCCAGCACCCTCGGGATGGGAACTGAAGCTTTCTTT
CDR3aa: CASTLGMGTEAFF

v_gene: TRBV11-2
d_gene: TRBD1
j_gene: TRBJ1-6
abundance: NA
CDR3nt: TGTGCCAGCAGCTACGGGACAGGGAGGAATTCACCCCTCCACTTT
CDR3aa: CASSYGTGRNSPLHF

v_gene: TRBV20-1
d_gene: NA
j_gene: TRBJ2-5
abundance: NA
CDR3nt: TGCAGTGCTCAGTTCCAAGAGACCCAGTACTTC
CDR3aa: CSAQFQETQYF

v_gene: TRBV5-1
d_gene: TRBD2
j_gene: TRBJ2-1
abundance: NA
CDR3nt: TGCGCCAGCAGCTTGTCTACTAGCGGGGGGAGATACAATGAGCAGTTCTTC
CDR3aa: CASSLSTSGGRYNEQFF

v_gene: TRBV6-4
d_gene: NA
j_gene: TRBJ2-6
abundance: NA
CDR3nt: TGTGCCAGCAACCTTGGCGGGGCTCTCCCCTCTGGGGCCAACGTCCTGACTTTC
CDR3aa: CASNLGGALPSGANVLTF